These T cell receptor beta chains were read from a single sample in a study of regulatory T cells in long-lasting Graves disease. TCRdb itself ran the multiplex PCR reads through MiXCR, one entry per CDR3 protein. The sample includes about 620,000 distinct CDR3 sequences, around 15% of them seen just once. The sample also formed part of further work on T cells in Graves' hyperthyroidism and ophthalmopathy.

Sequenced material: peripheral blood mononuclear cells (PBMCs), taken at new diagnosis, from a patient treated with antithyroid drugs. The receptor set was obtained from a woman aged 25 to 45 with Graves disease. The CDR3 runs from the conserved cysteine through the conserved F or W. The D gene is left open where the match is weak. Clone size is shown for a subset of rows, as once, few, many or a class of expanded clone.

abundance	v_gene	d_gene	j_gene	CDR3nt	CDR3aa
few	TRBV30	.	TRBJ2-5	TGTGCCTGGGCGGCGGGCCTCAAATCGGAGACCCAGTACTTC	CAWAAGLKSETQYF
many	TRBV27	TRBD1	TRBJ2-4	TGTGCCAGCAGCCAACCCCGCAGGGGGCGAGTTGTAAACATTCAGTACTTC	CASSQPRRGRVVNIQYF
many	TRBV28	.	TRBJ2-5	TGTGCCAGCAGCCCTAGCGATGAGGTTGAGACCCAGTACTTC	CASSPSDEVETQYF
many	TRBV5-1	.	TRBJ2-5	TGCGCCAACTCGAAGCGGGACCAAGAGACCCAGTACTTC	CANSKRDQETQYF
.	TRBV3-1	.	TRBJ2-3	TGTGCCAGCAGCCATCAACGGGACGCAGATACGCAGTATTTT	CASSHQRDADTQYF
few	TRBV2	.	TRBJ2-2	TGTGCCAGCAGCGCCCCGGGACGAAGCTTGAACACCAGGGAGCTGTTTTTT	CASSAPGRSLNTRELFF
many	TRBV7-8	.	TRBJ2-5	TGTGCCAGCAGCTTACATCGGGAGACCCAGTACTTC	CASSLHRETQYF
.	TRBV7-9	TRBD1	TRBJ2-7	TGTGCCAGCAGATCCCGGGACAGGGGTTACGAGCAGTACTTC	CASRSRDRGYEQYF
.	TRBV7-2	TRBD2	TRBJ2-1	TGTGCCAGCAGCTCCCTTTTAGCGGGAGGGCCCAATGAGCAGTTCTTC	CASSSLLAGGPNEQFF
.	TRBV11-1	TRBD1	TRBJ1-2	TGTGCCAGCAGACCCCGGACAGGGTTGGATGATGGCTACACCTTC	CASRPRTGLDDGYTF
many	TRBV10-3	TRBD1	TRBJ1-1	TGTGCCATCAGGGGGACAGGGGAGAACACTGAAGCTTTCTTT	CAIRGTGENTEAFF
.	TRBV6-2/TRBV6-3	TRBD1	TRBJ2-1	TGTGCCAGCTACTCGGGACAGGGGGGGGGGAGGGACAATGAGCAGTTCTTC	CASYSGQGGGRDNEQFF
many	TRBV28	.	TRBJ1-1	TGTGCCAGCAGTCGATCAGATAGGATGGCAGGTAGATTGGGAGCTTTCTTT	CASSRSDRMAGRLGAFF
.	TRBV28	.	TRBJ1-1	TGTGCCAGCAGGGTACCGGGACACCAGAACACTGAAGCTTTCTTT	CASRVPGHQNTEAFF
.	TRBV29-1	TRBD1	TRBJ2-7	TGCAGCGTGTCCGGGACAGGGCCCTACGAGCAGTACTTC	CSVSGTGPYEQYF
.	TRBV28	.	TRBJ1-5	TGTGCCAGCCGACCGCCCCTAGGGAATCAGGATTTT	CASRPPLGNQDF